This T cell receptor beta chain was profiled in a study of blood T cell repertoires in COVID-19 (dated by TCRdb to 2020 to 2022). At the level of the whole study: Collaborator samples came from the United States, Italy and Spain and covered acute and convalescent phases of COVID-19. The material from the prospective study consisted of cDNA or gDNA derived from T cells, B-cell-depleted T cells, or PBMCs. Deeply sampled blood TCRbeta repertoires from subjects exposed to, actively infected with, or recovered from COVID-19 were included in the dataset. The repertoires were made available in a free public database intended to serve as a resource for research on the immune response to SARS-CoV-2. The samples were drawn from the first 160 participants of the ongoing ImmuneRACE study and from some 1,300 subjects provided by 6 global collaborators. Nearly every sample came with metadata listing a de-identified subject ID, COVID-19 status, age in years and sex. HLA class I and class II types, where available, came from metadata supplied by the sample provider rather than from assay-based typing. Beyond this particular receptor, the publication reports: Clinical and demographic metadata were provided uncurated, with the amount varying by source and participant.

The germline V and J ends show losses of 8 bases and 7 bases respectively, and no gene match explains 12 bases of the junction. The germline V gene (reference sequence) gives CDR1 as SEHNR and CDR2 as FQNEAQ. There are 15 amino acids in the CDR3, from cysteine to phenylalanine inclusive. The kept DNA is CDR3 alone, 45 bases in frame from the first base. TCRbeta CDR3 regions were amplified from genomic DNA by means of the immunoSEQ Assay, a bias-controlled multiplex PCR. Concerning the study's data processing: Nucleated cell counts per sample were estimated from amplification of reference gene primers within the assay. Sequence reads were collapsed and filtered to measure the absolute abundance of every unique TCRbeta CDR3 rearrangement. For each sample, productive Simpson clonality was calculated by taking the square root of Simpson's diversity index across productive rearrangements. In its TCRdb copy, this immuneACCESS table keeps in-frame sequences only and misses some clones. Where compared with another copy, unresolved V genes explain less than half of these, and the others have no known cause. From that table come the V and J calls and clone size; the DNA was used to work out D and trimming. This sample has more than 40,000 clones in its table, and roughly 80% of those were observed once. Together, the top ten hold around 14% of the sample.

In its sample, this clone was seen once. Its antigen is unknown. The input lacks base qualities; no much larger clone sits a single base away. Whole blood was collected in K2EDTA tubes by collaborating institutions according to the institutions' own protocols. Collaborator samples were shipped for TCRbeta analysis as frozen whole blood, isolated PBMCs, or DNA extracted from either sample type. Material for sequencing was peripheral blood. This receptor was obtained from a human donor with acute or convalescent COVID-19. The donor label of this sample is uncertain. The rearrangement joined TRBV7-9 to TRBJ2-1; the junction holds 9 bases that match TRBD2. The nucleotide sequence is TGTGCCAGCGCGGGGGGGACTGGGACCCTTAATGAGCAGTTCTTC. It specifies CASAGGTGTLNEQFF.